These 22 T cell receptor beta chains originate from one sample sequenced in a study of identical twins (dated by TCRdb to 2015 to 2016). Libraries were prepared through 5' RACE. Sequencing took place on an Illumina HiSeq 2000. The public reads were reanalyzed by TCRdb: fastp trimming at Q25, MiXCR alignment, in-frame beta chains only. Duplicate CDR3 protein sequences are folded into a single record with the most common DNA and genes. The sample table lists 690,000 or so distinct CDR3 sequences, approximately 6.1% of them with a count of one. Together, the top ten hold approximately 1.6% of the sample. The material sequenced was naive T cells sorted from blood. Explained via the paper, the cell subset or site label denotes: cells isolated with a human naive T-cell isolation kit. These TCRs come from a man younger than 30 in good health.

Many counts were recorded for this clonotype. The chain links TRBV5-1 to TRBJ2-5, with 7 bases aligning to TRBD1. J gave up 7 bases and V 4 bases, and 10 bases lay outside the gene matches. CDR3 length equals 14 residues. Germline CDR1 and CDR2: SGHRS and YFSETQ. The DNA of the CDR3 is TGCGCCAGCAGCCCGCTGGGCAGGGGGATGACCCAGTACTTC. Translation gives CASSPLGRGMTQYF.

There are many counts of this clonotype. This CDR3 is CASSPLQGSYGYTF. In nucleotides, the CDR3 is TGTGCCAGCAGCCCCCTACAGGGCAGCTATGGCTACACCTTC. The chain joins TRBV7-6 to TRBJ1-2; weak D call: TRBD1 (6 bases). The CDR3 runs to 14 residues. Trimming removed 5 bases from V and 4 bases from J, with 14 bases in between. Germline-derived CDR1 and CDR2 are SGHVS and FNYEAQ.

This clonotype was counted ten times or more. The CDR3 DNA sequence: TGTGCCACACAGGGTAACAATCAGCCCCAGCATTTT. This gives the protein CATQGNNQPQHF. The rearrangement joins TRBV28 to TRBJ1-5, with a possible D match to TRBD1 (6 bases). CDR3 size: 12 residues. Germline CDR1 is MDHEN and CDR2 is SYDVKM. V was cut by 10 bases and J by 3 bases, with 10 bases left in between.

This clonotype has ten or more counts. The chain carries TRBV28 and TRBJ2-7, with 8 bases identical to TRBD2. This CDR3 is built from 15 residues. J was trimmed by 4 bases and V by 7 bases; bases with no gene match: 12. Germline CDR1 MDHEN, CDR2 SYDVKM. The CDR3 nucleotides are TGTGCCAGCACACAGACCGGGACTAGATTTTACGAGCAGTACTTC. This gives the protein CASTQTGTRFYEQYF.

In this sample, this clonotype turned up a few times. V usage is TRBV29-1 and J usage is TRBJ2-1; 10 bases are shared with TRBD1. Losses at the gene ends were 6 bases for V and 7 bases for J; bases not matched to a gene: 3. Germline loops: CDR1 SQVTM, CDR2 ANQGSEA. The CDR3 runs to 12 residues. The CDR3 DNA sequence: TGCAGCGTCAGGACAGGGGGTAATGAGCAGTTCTTC. Protein: CSVRTGGNEQFF.

In its sample, this clonotype was seen a few times. The chain employs TRBV7-2 and TRBJ2-3; 7 bases match TRBD1. The trim removed 4 bases at V and 1 base at J, leaving 8 bases unmatched. The germline CDR1 and CDR2 sequences are SGHTA and FQGNSA. The CDR3 sequence is 16 residues long. The CDR3 loop is CASSSIAGGGTDTQYF. CDR3 DNA sequence: TGTGCCAGCAGCTCTATCGCAGGGGGAGGCACAGATACGCAGTATTTT.

The rearrangement links TRBV5-1 to TRBJ1-3; no clear D. V lost 0 bases, J lost 0 bases, and 13 bases lay in between. Germline CDR1 reads SGHRS; CDR2 reads YFSETQ. The CDR3 length is 17 residues. The CDR3 loop reads CASSLVLGISSGNTIYF. The CDR3 DNA sequence: TGCGCCAGCAGCTTGGTGCTGGGCATCTCCTCTGGAAACACCATATATTTT.

This clonotype has a count of ten or more. This sequence joins TRBV20-1 and TRBJ2-3; D tentatively reads TRBD1 or TRBD2 (5 bases each). The CDR3 is 12 residues long. The V end lost 3 bases, the J end lost 8 bases, and 12 bases lay between the germline ends. In germline, CDR1 is DFQATT, CDR2 SNEGSKA (reference sequence). The chain's CDR3 is CSARGRFVTQYF. CDR3 bases: TGCAGTGCTAGGGGACGGTTCGTTACGCAGTATTTT.

V gene TRBV7-9 combines with J gene TRBJ2-5, with a tentative D call TRBD2 (5 bases). The V gene's germline CDR1 is SEHNR and CDR2 FQNEAQ (reference sequence). This CDR3 spans 15 amino acids. Trimming removed 5 bases at V and 4 bases at J, with 17 bases between. Here the CDR3 reads CASSPPLGALETQYF. The CDR3 DNA is TGTGCCAGCAGCCCGCCTTTGGGAGCCCTAGAGACCCAGTACTTC.

The chain is built from TRBV11-2 and TRBJ2-5, with 11 nucleotides matching TRBD2. From germline, CDR1 is SGHAT and CDR2 FQNNGV. There are 15 residues in the CDR3. V was clipped by 5 bases and J by 4 bases; unmatched bases: 6. CDR3 bases: TGTGCCAGCAGCGGCTCAACTAGCGGGAGAGAGACCCAGTACTTC. Protein: CASSGSTSGRETQYF.

This clonotype was found many times. CDR3 protein: CASRGTSGRDGYF. The CDR3 DNA reads TGTGCCAGCAGGGGGACTAGCGGGAGAGATGGATACTTC. The rearrangement joins TRBV6-2 or TRBV6-3 to TRBJ2-7; 14 bases fit TRBD2. The CDR3 runs to 13 residues. V lost 6 bases, J lost 13 bases, and 8 bases stayed unmatched. Germline values: CDR1 MNHEY, CDR2 SVGEGT.

Ten or more counts support this clonotype. The J gene is TRBJ2-4, the V gene TRBV11-3; TRBD2 might be the D (6 bases). CDR3 length: 14 residues. V was clipped by 4 bases and J by 1 base, with 8 bases between them. The germline gives CDR1 SGHNT, CDR2 YENEEA. This CDR3 reads CASSSREAKNIQYF. As DNA, the CDR3 is TGTGCCAGCAGCTCTCGGGAGGCCAAAAACATTCAGTACTTC.

This clonotype was picked up a small number of times. This chain uses TRBV5-1 with TRBJ2-2, with TRBD1 as a possible D gene (6 bases). The germline gives CDR1 SGHRS, CDR2 YFSETQ. The CDR3 has 19 amino acids. Between the trimmed V and J ends, which lost 1 base and 2 bases, there was a span of 21 bases. CDR3 protein: CASSLFGDTVVVNTGELFF. The CDR3 bases are TGCGCCAGCAGCTTGTTCGGGGACACAGTTGTGGTTAACACCGGGGAGCTGTTTTTT.

Ten or more counts support this clonotype. V is TRBV15 and J is TRBJ2-3, with D possibly matching TRBD2 (5 bases). In germline, CDR1 is LNHNV, CDR2 YYDKDF (reference sequence). The CDR3 runs 17 residues. V shed 0 bases and J shed 4 bases, with 17 bases lying between them. The CDR3 DNA sequence: TGTGCCACCAGCAGAGATTGGGCTAGCCTTGACTCAGATACGCAGTATTTT. Protein sequence: CATSRDWASLDSDTQYF.

The table lists this clonotype with a few counts. The chain has TRBV20-1 and TRBJ2-6; D is perhaps TRBD2 (5 bases). The V and J ends lost 0 bases and 4 bases respectively, with 10 bases between them. The CDR3 runs to 15 residues. Germline lookup yields CDR1 DFQATT and CDR2 SNEGSKA (reference sequence). For the CDR3, the DNA is TGCAGTGCTAGAGATCGGGGTACCGGGGCCAACGTCCTGACTTTC. This codes for CSARDRGTGANVLTF.

A remark on this clonotype: Just one base apart from a much larger clone, this may be a read error. Because the CDR3 is missing its conserved closing phenylalanine or tryptophan, this is likely a read error. The chain recombines TRBV18 with TRBJ2-1, with TRBD1 as a possible D gene (6 bases). The CDR3 covers 12 residues. Between the trimmed V and J ends, which lost 8 bases and 5 bases, there was a span of 10 bases. CDR1 is KGHSH and CDR2 is LQKENI in the germline V gene. CDR3 sequence reads: CASTRTDNEQFS. The CDR3 DNA follows: TGTGCCAGCACAAGGACAGACAATGAGCAGTTCTCC.

This clonotype was seen at least ten times. The chain employs TRBV9 and TRBJ2-3; D is undetermined. The germline CDR1 and CDR2 sequences are SGDLS and YYNGEE. Trimming left V 2 bases short and J 4 bases short, with 8 bases between. The CDR3 has 13 residues. The CDR3 bases are TGTGCCAGCAGCGTGAGTGCGTCAGATACGCAGTATTTT. Protein product: CASSVSASDTQYF.

A word on this clonotype: A much larger clone differs from this one at a single base, so this may be a read error. V usage is TRBV20-1 and J usage is TRBJ2-1; the match to TRBD2 covers 10 bases. The length of the CDR3 is 14 residues. Germline V lookup: CDR1 DFQATT, CDR2 SNEGSKA (reference sequence). Here the CDR3 DNA reads TGCAGTGCTCCGGAGCGGGAGGGCCCCAATGAGCGGTTCTTC. This encodes CSAPEREGPNERFF.

This clonotype was observed many times. The rearrangement links TRBV5-5 to TRBJ1-3; D might be TRBD1 (5 bases). CDR1 and CDR2 (germline): SGHKS, YYEKEE (reference sequence). The V gene lost 4 bases and the J gene lost 4 bases, with 15 bases spanning the gap. The CDR3 spans 15 residues. CDR3 loop: CASSQYGAPGNTIYF. The CDR3 coding sequence is TGTGCCAGCAGCCAATACGGGGCGCCCGGAAACACCATATATTTT.

This chain connects TRBV29-1 to TRBJ1-1; 7 nucleotides match TRBD1. Germline lookup yields CDR1 SQVTM and CDR2 ANQGSEA. J was trimmed by 7 bases and V by 5 bases; bases with no gene match: 7. This CDR3 region has 12 residues. The CDR3 DNA follows: TGCAGCGTTTCGGACAGGATCCATGAAGCTTTCTTT. It codes for CSVSDRIHEAFF.

This sequence joins TRBV3-1 and TRBJ2-1; D gene unclear. The CDR3 covers 17 residues. Germline assignment: CDR1 LGHDT and CDR2 YNNKEL (reference sequence). Between the trimmed V and J ends, which lost 0 bases and 1 base, there was a span of 13 bases. The CDR3 coding sequence is TGTGCCAGCAGCCAAGAGAGGCAGGTTCTTTCCTACAATGAGCAGTTCTTC. It encodes CASSQERQVLSYNEQFF.

This clonotype has more than one count but fewer than ten. The J gene is TRBJ2-1, the V gene TRBV20-1; 12 positions agree with TRBD2. Germline trimming cut 2 bases from V and 6 bases from J; bases unmatched to any gene: 14. CDR1 and CDR2 (germline): DFQATT, SNEGSKA (reference sequence). The CDR3 loop spans 18 amino acids. The CDR3 spells CSARLVTSGRQKFNEQFF. CDR3 nucleotides: TGCAGTGCTAGACTCGTAACTAGCGGGAGGCAAAAATTCAATGAGCAGTTCTTC.